This TCR beta chain emerged from a study of blood T cell repertoires in COVID-19. Germline assignment: CDR1 SGHRS and CDR2 YFSETQ. CDR3 length: 17 residues. V shed 6 bases, J shed 7 bases, and the junction held 12 bases outside the gene matches. The assay was immunoSEQ multiplex PCR, and TCRdb's table has in-frame clones only and misses some. In the table there are some 190,000 clones, roughly 86% of which are singletons. Sequencing was done on a sample of PBMCs or T cells enriched from blood (not recorded which). This TCR derives from a woman in her forties in a cohort exposed to, infected with or recovered from COVID-19 (not recorded which). This chain links TRBV5-1 with TRBJ1-6, with 11 bases that match TRBD1. This CDR3 is CASTGGQGATPNSPLHF. CDR3 bases: TGCGCCAGCACCGGCGGACAGGGGGCAACCCCGAATTCACCCCTCCACTTT. Filled out from reference TRBV5-1 and TRBJ1-6, the complete variable domain reads KAGVTQTPRYLIKTRGQQVTLSCSPISGHRSVSWYQQTPGQGLQFLFEYFSETQRNKGNFPGRFSGRQFSNSRSEMNVSTLELGDSALYLCASTGGQGATPNSPLHFGNGTRLTVT.